Presented here are 17 T cell receptor beta chains from one specimen sequenced in a study of OX40 agonist ivuxolimab in advanced cancers. The library relied on the immunoSEQ multiplex PCR assay. In its TCRdb copy, this immuneACCESS table keeps in-frame sequences only and misses some clones. Where compared with another copy, unresolved V genes explain less than half of these, and the others have no known cause. The sample table records roughly 70,000 clones; around 82% of these occur just once. 5% of the sample belongs to the ten largest clones. This specimen consisted of CD4+ or CD8+ T cells sorted from blood, obtained in a trial of the OX40 agonist ivuxolimab. The receptors come from an adult with an advanced solid tumor such as melanoma, head and neck, liver or kidney cancer.

The chain combines TRBV6-5 with TRBJ2-1, with 8 bases matching TRBD2. V lost 2 bases and J lost 11; bases outside the gene matches: 5. Germline V gives CDR1 MNHEY, CDR2 SVGAGI. This CDR3 is 13 amino acids long. This CDR3 is CASSYTVAGKQFF. CDR3 nucleotide sequence: TGTGCCAGCAGTTACACAGTAGCGGGAAAGCAGTTCTTC.

On this clone itself: A read error may be the cause here, since a much bigger clone is one base away. V gene TRBV5-1 combines with J gene TRBJ2-2; a weak D match, TRBD2 (7 bases). V was cut by 0 bases and J by 7 bases, with 16 bases left in between. CDR3 size: 16 residues. Germline V lookup: CDR1 SGHRS, CDR2 YFSETQ. CDR3: CASSLEGGRGGGELFF. The CDR3 DNA reads TGCGCCAGCAGCTTGGAGGGGGGGCGCGGTGGCGGGGAGCTGTTTTTT.

V is TRBV5-6 and J is TRBJ2-3; 10 bases map to TRBD2. With 4 bases clipped from V and 5 bases from J, the junction kept 7 bases outside the gene matches. Germline V gene sequence: CDR1 SGHDT, CDR2 YYEEEE. The CDR3 length is 15 residues. CDR3 sequence: CASSTLAGVRDTQYF. CDR3 nucleotide sequence: TGTGCCAGCAGCACCCTAGCGGGAGTACGAGATACGCAGTATTTT.

This clone was observed a handful of times. The chain has TRBV7-2 and TRBJ1-1, with D possibly matching TRBD1 (5 bases). The germline V gene has CDR1 SGHTA and CDR2 FQGNSA. Trimming shortened V by 6 bases and J by 1 base, and 15 bases separated the two germline ends. This CDR3 has 15 amino acids. The CDR3 DNA sequence: TGTGCCAGCAGACCAAATGGGGACCCGAACACTGAAGCTTTCTTT. It yields the protein CASRPNGDPNTEAFF.

In its sample, this clone was seen once. The J gene is TRBJ2-5, the V gene TRBV5-4, with 7 bases fitting TRBD1. Germline-derived CDR1 and CDR2 are SGHNT and YYREEE (reference sequence). The CDR3 loop spans 15 amino acids. With V trimmed by 6 bases and J by 5 bases, 13 bases remained unmatched. The CDR3 spells CASTRGQGVAETQYF. CDR3 coding DNA: TGTGCCAGCACCCGCGGCCAGGGGGTCGCGGAGACCCAGTACTTC.

The chain combines TRBV18 with TRBJ2-5; D not certain. There are 13 residues in the CDR3. CDR1 and CDR2 (germline): KGHSH, LQKENI. V lost 3 bases, J lost 5 bases, and 10 bases lay in between. CDR3 DNA sequence: TGTGCCAGCTCACCCCGGGCAGTGGAGACCCAGTACTTC. Its protein is CASSPRAVETQYF.

This rearrangement joins TRBV7-3 to TRBJ2-2; D gene uncertain. V was cut by 3 bases and J by 6 bases, with 11 bases left in between. This CDR3 has 14 amino acids. The germline V gene has CDR1 SGHTA and CDR2 FQGTGA. The CDR3: CASSFSGGAGELFF. The CDR3 DNA is TGTGCCAGCAGCTTTTCGGGTGGGGCCGGGGAGCTGTTTTTT.

The V call is TRBV7-8, the J call TRBJ2-1, with 7 bases identical to TRBD2. The CDR3 extends over 16 amino acids. Trimming removed 5 bases from V and 2 bases from J; junction bases left unmatched: 9. From germline, CDR1 is SGHVS and CDR2 FQNEAQ. The CDR3 spells CASSALERGTYNEQFF. For the CDR3, the DNA is TGTGCCAGCAGCGCCCTCGAGCGGGGTACCTACAATGAGCAGTTCTTC.

V usage is TRBV18 and J usage is TRBJ1-3; D call uncertain. The CDR3 consists of 16 residues. Germline V gene lookup returns CDR1 KGHSH and CDR2 LQKENI. The V end was cut by 8 bases, the J end by 4 bases, with 21 bases between. CDR3 sequence (DNA): TGTGCCAGCCAAAAGGTTACCGACGGACGGGGAAACACCATATATTTT. It is translated as CASQKVTDGRGNTIYF.

This chain joins TRBV28 and TRBJ1-2, with D hard to call. CDR1 is MDHEN and CDR2 is SYDVKM in the germline V gene. The CDR3 sequence is 12 residues long. Trimming took 2 bases from V and 3 from J, leaving 4 bases between them. The CDR3 region has the DNA TGTGCCAGCAGTTTACAAGACTATGGCTACACCTTC. Translating it yields CASSLQDYGYTF.

This CDR3 is CASSPAGISLGTGELFF. The CDR3 bases are TGTGCCAGCTCACCCGCAGGTATCAGCCTTGGCACCGGGGAGCTGTTTTTT. The genes are TRBV18 and TRBJ2-2; D is unclear. Germline CDR1 is KGHSH and CDR2 is LQKENI. CDR3 length: 17 residues. V was trimmed by 3 bases and J by 4 bases, leaving 18 bases between them.

The chain recombines TRBV2 with TRBJ2-1, with D unclear. V lost 7 bases and J lost 9, with 13 bases in between. Germline V gene data show CDR1 as SNHLY and CDR2 as FYNNEI. There are 12 residues in the CDR3. The CDR3 protein is CASTLHDPEQFF. The CDR3 coding sequence is TGTGCCAGCACCTTACACGATCCTGAGCAGTTCTTC. Using reference TRBV2 and TRBJ2-1 for the parts outside the CDR3, the full variable domain is EPEVTQTPSHQVTQMGQEVILRCVPISNHLYFYWYRQILGQKVEFLVSFYNNEISEKSEIFDDQFSVERPDGSNFTLKIRSTKLEDSAMYFCASTLHDPEQFFGPGTRLTVL.

The rearrangement uses TRBV4-3 and TRBJ2-5; TRBD2 matches 13 bases. The CDR3 runs 16 residues. Germline trimming cut 1 base from V and 5 bases from J; bases unmatched to any gene: 4. In germline, CDR1 is LGHNA, CDR2 YSLEER. The CDR3: CASSQGTSGGWETQYF. CDR3 in DNA: TGCGCCAGCAGCCAAGGGACTAGCGGGGGTTGGGAGACCCAGTACTTC.

The rearrangement joins TRBV5-1 to TRBJ2-3, with a tentative D call TRBD1 (5 bases). V lost 2 bases and J lost 1, with 8 bases in between. The CDR3 length is 14 residues. Looked up from germline, CDR1 is SGHRS and CDR2 is YFSETQ. The CDR3 protein is CASSLGARTDTQYF. The CDR3 nucleotides are TGCGCCAGCAGCTTAGGGGCCCGCACAGATACGCAGTATTTT.

The rearrangement joins TRBV7-9 to TRBJ1-5; possible D gene TRBD1, 6 bases. The V end was cut by 1 base, the J end by 5 bases, with 18 bases between. CDR1 and CDR2 from the germline V gene are SEHNR and FQNEAQ (reference sequence). The CDR3 sequence is 17 residues long. The CDR3 DNA reads TGTGCCAGCAGCTTAGGAACGGACAGCCGATGGGATCAGCCCCAGCATTTT. Encoded protein: CASSLGTDSRWDQPQHF.

This sequence joins TRBV6-5 and TRBJ2-7; D tentatively reads TRBD1 or TRBD2 (6 bases each). Germline CDR1 and CDR2: MNHEY and SVGAGI. The CDR3 contains 14 residues. Trimming cost V 6 bases and J 6 bases, with 18 bases left between them. In DNA, the CDR3 is TGTGCCAGCAGACTTCCAGGGGAGGTGGGCGAGCAGTACTTC. Amino acids: CASRLPGEVGEQYF.

This sequence joins TRBV2 and TRBJ1-5, with D unclear. V lost 8 bases and J lost 1, with 15 bases in between. Per germline, CDR1 SNHLY and CDR2 FYNNEI. The CDR3 spans 15 residues. For the CDR3, the DNA is TGTGCCAGCGAGGTTGCGGAGGGAAGCAATCAGCCCCAGCATTTT. This gives the protein CASEVAEGSNQPQHF.